These T cell receptor beta chains were read from a single sample in a study of shared clonotypes between healthy human individuals. The assay was immunoSEQ multiplex PCR, and TCRdb's table has in-frame clones only and misses some. The sample gives around 1.9 million clones, approximately 94% of which show up once; 1.7% is in the top ten. The specimen was naive CD8+ T cells from PBMCs. Receptors originate from a man in his late teens or twenties in good health. Some clones in this sample may be carry-over from other donors' samples. The CDR3 runs from the conserved cysteine through the conserved F or W. The order of the fields is clone size, J gene, V gene, D gene, CDR3 DNA, CDR3 protein. D genes are given only for firm matches. Rows give clone size only sometimes, using once, few, many, or a class for an expanded clone.

NA | TRBJ2-7 | TRBV7-8 | NA | TGTGCCAGCAGCCCGAGAGGCCAGACCTACGAGCAGTACTTC | CASSPRGQTYEQYF
once | TRBJ2-1 | TRBV6-1 | TRBD2 | TGTGCCAGCGGCACCCCGCGGGGGGCCTACAATGAGCAGTTCTTC | CASGTPRGAYNEQFF
NA | TRBJ2-7 | TRBV2 | TRBD1 | TGTGCCAGCAGTATCGGACAGGCGGACTACGAGCAGTACTTC | CASSIGQADYEQYF
NA | TRBJ2-5 | TRBV7-9 | TRBD2 | TGTGCCAGCAGCTCCCCCGTAGGGGTGGCGGGAGATACTGAGACCCAGTACTTC | CASSSPVGVAGDTETQYF
once | TRBJ2-3 | TRBV7-9 | NA | TGTGCCAGCAGCTTAGCCCGCACAGATACGCAGTATTTT | CASSLARTDTQYF
NA | TRBJ2-1 | TRBV5-1 | NA | TGCGCCAGCAGCCCTTTTATCCCATCAACAGACAATGAGCAGTTCTTC | CASSPFIPSTDNEQFF
NA | TRBJ2-1 | TRBV29-1 | TRBD1 | TGCAGCGTTGCGGGGACAGGGACGCATTTTGACGATGAGCAGTTCTTC | CSVAGTGTHFDDEQFF
NA | TRBJ2-7 | TRBV6-1 | NA | TGTGCCAGCAGTGAAGGAGCTTACCCCTACGAGCAGTACTTC | CASSEGAYPYEQYF
NA | TRBJ2-7 | TRBV11-2 | NA | TGTGCCAGCAGCTTAGGTCTGTCAGCACCCTACGAGCAGTACTTC | CASSLGLSAPYEQYF
NA | TRBJ2-1 | TRBV9 | TRBD1 | TGTGCCAGCAGCGGGACAGGGTTCTCCTACAATGAGCAGTTCTTC | CASSGTGFSYNEQFF
NA | TRBJ2-2 | TRBV7-8 | NA | TGTGCCAGCAGCTTTCTCTTAGTCGGAGCGAACACCGGGGAGCTGTTTTTT | CASSFLLVGANTGELFF
NA | TRBJ1-2 | TRBV28 | NA | TGTGCCAGCAGTTCGCGGACAAGCCCCTATGGCTACACCTTC | CASSSRTSPYGYTF
NA | TRBJ2-3 | TRBV27 | NA | TGTGCCAGCAGTTTTTGGGCGGGGTATGCAGATACGCAGTATTTT | CASSFWAGYADTQYF
NA | TRBJ2-7 | TRBV27 | TRBD1 | TGTGCCAGCAGCCCACAGGGGTCCCACGAGCAGTACTTC | CASSPQGSHEQYF
NA | TRBJ1-2 | TRBV5-1 | TRBD1 | TGCGCCAGCAGCAGCGGACAGGGAGGAGATGGCTACACCTTC | CASSSGQGGDGYTF
NA | TRBJ2-7 | TRBV7-8 | TRBD2 | TGTGCCAGCAGCCTGATAGCGGGAGCTTCCCACGAGCAGTACTTC | CASSLIAGASHEQYF
NA | TRBJ2-7 | TRBV4-1 | TRBD2 | TGCGCCAGCAGCCCACGAGGAGGCGGGAGGCCAGACTTCTACGAGCAGTACTTC | CASSPRGGGRPDFYEQYF
once | TRBJ1-3 | TRBV2 | NA | TGTGCCAGCTACCACGGGGGGAACAACCTCGGAGGGAACACCATATATTTT | CASYHGGNNLGGNTIYF
NA | TRBJ1-1 | TRBV4-1 | NA | TGCGCCAGCAGCCAAGCGGGGCAGGCGGGCACTGAAGCTTTCTTT | CASSQAGQAGTEAFF
NA | TRBJ2-7 | TRBV9 | TRBD1 | TGTGCCAGCAGCGAATCCGGGACAGGGGTGGTCGAGCAGTACTTC | CASSESGTGVVEQYF
once | TRBJ2-7 | TRBV11-2 | NA | TGTGCCAGCACCCGAGAAATGACTACTCTGCTCCACGAGCAGTACTTC | CASTREMTTLLHEQYF
NA | TRBJ2-1 | TRBV19 | NA | TGTGCCAGTAGTCTTTCTGGGGTCGTTGAGCAGTTCTTC | CASSLSGVVEQFF
once | TRBJ2-7 | TRBV11-2 | TRBD2 | TGTGCCAGCAGCCTAGGGACTAGCGTGGCCTACGAGCAGTACTTC | CASSLGTSVAYEQYF
NA | TRBJ2-7 | TRBV13 | TRBD1 | TGTGCCAGCAGCCTCCCGGGGACAGGGTTGAACGAGCAGTACTTC | CASSLPGTGLNEQYF
NA | TRBJ2-1 | TRBV4-3 | TRBD2 | TGCGCCAGCAGCCAAGATTTTGTGGTGGGAGGGACCTACAATGAGCAGTTCTTC | CASSQDFVVGGTYNEQFF
NA | TRBJ2-3 | TRBV5-6 | TRBD2 | TGTGCCAGCAGCCCGGGACTAGCGGGAACAGATACGCAGTATTTT | CASSPGLAGTDTQYF
NA | TRBJ2-7 | TRBV7-8 | TRBD1 | TGTGCCAGCAGCTTAGCGCCGGGACAGGCGCGGTTCTACGAGCAGTACTTC | CASSLAPGQARFYEQYF
NA | TRBJ2-3 | TRBV19 | NA | TGTGCCAGTAGTATAGTGGAGGGGGCCTCAGATACGCAGTATTTT | CASSIVEGASDTQYF
NA | TRBJ1-4 | TRBV10-3 | NA | TGTGCCATCAGTGAGTCGGGGGAGGGATGGAATGAAAAACTGTTTTTT | CAISESGEGWNEKLFF
NA | TRBJ1-1 | TRBV4-1 | NA | TGCGCCAGCAGCCAAGACGGGGTAATGAACACTGAAGCTTTCTTT | CASSQDGVMNTEAFF
NA | TRBJ2-7 | TRBV6-5 | TRBD1 | TGTGCCAGCACCGTAGACAGGGGAGTTGGCGAGCAGTACTTC | CASTVDRGVGEQYF
NA | TRBJ2-1 | TRBV4-1 | TRBD2 | TGCGCCAGCAGCCAAGGCCTAGCGGGCCCCTACAATGAGCAGTTCTTC | CASSQGLAGPYNEQFF
NA | TRBJ1-1 | TRBV27 | NA | TGTGCCAGCAGTCCAGAGAGGCCCTATTTTAACACTGAAGCTTTCTTT | CASSPERPYFNTEAFF
NA | TRBJ2-2 | TRBV28 | NA | TGTGCCAGCAGTCGGGTCACGAACACCGGGGAGCTGTTTTTT | CASSRVTNTGELFF
NA | TRBJ1-2 | TRBV7-8 | TRBD1 | TGTGCCAGCAGCGTCGGGGTCGGCAGGGGGCTGGATGGCTACACCTTC | CASSVGVGRGLDGYTF
NA | TRBJ2-1 | TRBV6-5 | NA | TGTGCCAGCAGTTACTCACGCGGAGGCTCCTACAATGAGCAGTTCTTC | CASSYSRGGSYNEQFF
NA | TRBJ2-5 | TRBV30 | TRBD2 | TGTGCCTGGAGTGCCTGGGAGACGGGACTAGCGGCACAAGAGACCCAGTACTTC | CAWSAWETGLAAQETQYF
NA | TRBJ1-1 | TRBV6-5 | NA | TGTGCCAGCAGTTACGGGCGACAAGGGTACACTGAAGCTTTCTTT | CASSYGRQGYTEAFF
NA | TRBJ2-7 | TRBV28 | NA | TGTGCCAGCAGTTCTCCTTGGTCACTATCCTACGAGCAGTACTTC | CASSSPWSLSYEQYF
NA | TRBJ2-7 | TRBV27 | NA | TGTGCCAGCAGTCCCCTCCCCGCCTACGAGCAGTACTTC | CASSPLPAYEQYF
NA | TRBJ2-7 | TRBV18 | NA | TGTGCCAGCTCACCCACCGGGACACCGTCCTACGAGCAGTACTTC | CASSPTGTPSYEQYF
NA | TRBJ1-4 | TRBV5-6 | NA | TGTGCCAGCAGCTTGGCCCGGGGAGTGGATGAAAAACTGTTTTTT | CASSLARGVDEKLFF
NA | TRBJ2-3 | TRBV19 | NA | TGTGCCAGTAGTATAGACAGGGAAATTCATAGCACAGATACGCAGTATTTT | CASSIDREIHSTDTQYF
NA | TRBJ1-1 | TRBV4-1 | TRBD1 | TGCGCCAGCAGCCAAGACCTAGACAGGGGCCCGTTCGGCACTGAAGCTTTCTTT | CASSQDLDRGPFGTEAFF
NA | TRBJ2-1 | TRBV6-1 | TRBD2 | TGTGCCAGCAGTGTGGGACTAGCGGGAGCCTACAATGAGCAGTTCTTC | CASSVGLAGAYNEQFF